The clone carrying this TCR beta chain has just a few counts. Antigen specificity is unknown. Thyroid ultrasound and orbital computed tomography, with clinical symptoms and serum thyroxine and TRAb, informed diagnoses. These data belong to a study of T cells in Graves' hyperthyroidism and ophthalmopathy. Study details: It was at initial diagnosis, before any treatment, that peripheral blood was collected.

The investigators amplified TCR beta CDR3 regions from RNA transcripts. HTBI primers were the set used in a first-round RT-PCR of the TCR CDR3. Using its own MiXCR run on the multiplex PCR reads, TCRdb lists one record per CDR3 protein. The sample lists 500,000 to 550,000 distinct CDR3 sequences, about 20% occurring once. The ends were cut back, 3 bases at V and 6 bases at J, with 12 bases in the middle. The CDR3 runs to 13 residues. Germline CDR1 SGHVS, CDR2 FQNEAQ. Overall study results and limits: Ophthalmopathy and stable hyperthyroidism were separated by a 13 V-J model. Most thyroid-expanded clonotypes above 0.001 were also found in blood.

This clonotype was obtained from a man aged 18 to 30 with Graves' hyperthyroidism. The sequenced material came from blood. This chain joins TRBV7-8 and TRBJ2-7, with unresolved D. CDR3 residues: CASSFLVITEQYF. The CDR3 DNA is TGTGCCAGCAGCTTTTTAGTAATCACCGAGCAGTACTTC.